Only one count was recorded for the clone carrying this T cell receptor (beta chain). The antigen is undetermined. These data are taken from a study of shared clonotypes between healthy human individuals. Study-wide context: Each donor contributed plates that comprised three CD4 naive, three CD4 memory, two CD8 naive and one CD8 memory.

In germline, CDR1 is ENHRY, CDR2 SYGVKD. The V and J ends lost 5 bases and 1 base respectively, with 12 bases between them. This CDR3 contains 15 residues. How the authors handled the data: ImmunoSEQ junction-only sequences lacked quality scores, so their filtering differed. Data came from immunoSEQ multiplex PCR; TCRdb stores just in-frame clones and leaves some out. The V and J calls and clone size come from that table; D and trimming were worked out from the DNA. The sample shows 2 million to 3 million clones, roughly 93% of them seen only once. Every donor was a Caucasian adult from Nashville, Tennessee. General study results and limits: An effect of sequencing depth on clonotype sharing among donors was expected.

The rearrangement links TRBV10-3 to TRBJ2-1; possible D gene TRBD1, 5 bases. Sequences were obtained from naive CD4+ T cells from PBMCs. Subset: CD45RA+ positively selected. The TCR was taken from a man between 18 and 35 years old in good health. Some clones in this sample may be carry-over from other donors' samples. CDR3: CAISTTARSYNEQFF. CDR3 DNA sequence: TGTGCCATCAGTACGACAGCTAGATCCTACAATGAGCAGTTCTTC.